Below, 30 T cell receptor beta chains from the same sample are listed, as sequenced in a study of blood T cell repertoires in COVID-19. The repertoire was sequenced with immunoSEQ multiplex PCR; TCRdb's copy has only in-frame clones and lacks some. Among about 400,000 clones listed, 85% to 90% were seen once. Input material: PBMCs or T cells enriched from blood (not recorded which). Receptors were obtained from a woman in her twenties or thirties who had recovered from COVID-19.

The chain employs TRBV18 and TRBJ1-1, with TRBD1 as a possible D gene (5 bases). This CDR3 region has 14 residues. CDR1 is KGHSH, CDR2 LQKENI, per germline. V was trimmed by 1 base and J by 5 bases, leaving 11 bases between them. CDR3 region: CASSPQQEGTEAFF. The DNA for the CDR3 is TGTGCCAGCTCACCACAACAGGAGGGAACTGAAGCTTTCTTT.

The chain links TRBV30 to TRBJ2-4; 9 bases line up with TRBD2. The CDR3 is 13 residues long. The trim removed 2 bases at V and 8 bases at J, leaving 4 bases unmatched. CDR1 and CDR2 from the germline V gene are GTSNPN and SVGIG (reference sequence). CDR3 nucleotides: TGTGCCTGGAGTATAGCGGGAGTACACATTCAGTACTTC. Amino acids: CAWSIAGVHIQYF.

The chain links TRBV27 to TRBJ1-5; weak D call: TRBD1 (6 bases). The CDR3 length is 15 residues. The germline CDR1 and CDR2 sequences are MNHEY and SMNVEV (reference sequence). Trimming took off 4 bases at V and 0 bases at J, with 10 bases between the two ends. Here the CDR3 DNA reads TGTGCCAGCAGTTCACAGGGTCGTAGCAATCAGCCCCAGCATTTT. This gives the protein CASSSQGRSNQPQHF.

The V gene is TRBV19, the J gene TRBJ1-1; no clear D. Germline CDR1 is LNHDA and CDR2 is SQIVND (reference sequence). V was cut by 2 bases and J by 2 bases, with 12 bases left in between. CDR3 size: 15 residues. The DNA for the CDR3 is TGTGCCAGTAGTATACGCCGCGCCTCCAACACTGAAGCTTTCTTT. Translation gives CASSIRRASNTEAFF.

The rearrangement joins TRBV7-9 to TRBJ1-2; 7 positions agree with TRBD1. Unmatched junction bases numbered 14, after V lost 3 bases and J lost 7 bases. CDR3 length: 16 residues. Germline CDR1 and CDR2: SEHNR and FQNEAQ (reference sequence). The CDR3 sequence: CASSLTIGGAISGYTF. In DNA form, the CDR3 reads TGTGCCAGCAGCTTGACGATAGGGGGCGCGATCTCTGGCTACACCTTC.

The chain combines TRBV9 with TRBJ1-1; 12 bases are shared with TRBD1. V gave up 0 bases and J gave up 11 bases; unmatched junction bases: 5. CDR1 and CDR2 from the germline V gene are SGDLS and YYNGEE. The length of the CDR3 is 14 residues. The CDR3 sequence is CASSVGGQGAMAFF. The CDR3 DNA sequence: TGTGCCAGCAGCGTAGGGGGACAGGGGGCGATGGCTTTCTTT.

This chain connects TRBV10-3 to TRBJ2-2; the match to TRBD1 covers 7 bases. The CDR3 sequence is 15 residues long. With V trimmed by 6 bases and J by 7 bases, 11 bases remained unmatched. CDR1 and CDR2 (germline): ENHRY, SYGVKD. The CDR3 reads CAIRKTGDVNGELFF. The CDR3 region has the DNA TGTGCCATCAGGAAAACAGGGGATGTCAACGGGGAGCTGTTTTTT.

The V and J genes are TRBV19 and TRBJ2-5, with D tentatively TRBD2 (5 bases). The V end was cut by 1 base, the J end by 5 bases, with 8 bases between. The CDR3 has 13 amino acids. Looked up from germline, CDR1 is LNHDA and CDR2 is SQIVND (reference sequence). Here the CDR3 reads CASSIVRGETQYF. DNA for the CDR3: TGTGCCAGTAGTATAGTCCGAGGGGAGACCCAGTACTTC.

This clone was observed once. The chain carries TRBV7-8 and TRBJ1-5; TRBD1 aligns across 8 bases. This CDR3 comprises 16 residues. Germline CDR1 SGHVS, CDR2 FQNEAQ. V shed 5 bases and J 7 bases; nucleotides not matched to a gene: 13. CDR3 sequence: CASSHLGQGLTQPQHF. As DNA, the CDR3 is TGTGCCAGCAGCCACCTAGGACAGGGTTTGACGCAGCCCCAGCATTTT.

The chain combines TRBV6-2 or TRBV6-3 with TRBJ1-5, with 8 positions matching TRBD1. This CDR3 has 15 amino acids. V trimming: 5 bases; J trimming: 8 bases; junction bases outside the gene matches: 11. The germline gives CDR1 MNHEY, CDR2 SVGEGT. CDR3 in amino acids: CASSTRGQGIEPQHF. The CDR3 region has the DNA TGTGCCAGCAGTACCAGAGGACAGGGCATTGAGCCCCAGCATTTT.

The chain recombines TRBV2 with TRBJ1-4; 12 bases match TRBD1. CDR3 length: 18 amino acids. CDR1 is SNHLY and CDR2 is FYNNEI in the germline V gene. V dropped 6 bases and J dropped 4; count of bases not matched to a gene: 12. The CDR3 is CASRYTGTGGYRNEKLFF. In DNA, the CDR3 is TGTGCCAGCAGATATACCGGGACAGGGGGCTACCGTAATGAAAAACTGTTTTTT.

The chain is built from TRBV7-8 and TRBJ1-1; D ambiguous. Trimming stripped 5 bases from V and 4 bases from J, with 17 bases between. The CDR3 length is 15 residues. Germline lookup yields CDR1 SGHVS and CDR2 FQNEAQ. The CDR3 DNA sequence: TGTGCCAGCAGCGTACGGAGGAATTTGGGCACTGAAGCTTTCTTT. Translation: CASSVRRNLGTEAFF.

This chain joins TRBV2 and TRBJ1-1, with no clear D. V was shortened by 5 bases and J by 0 bases, with 10 bases between the two germline ends. The CDR3 sequence is 14 residues long. From germline, CDR1 is SNHLY and CDR2 FYNNEI. The CDR3 DNA reads as TGTGCCAGCAGTTTCAAGCTCATGAACACTGAAGCTTTCTTT. It yields the protein CASSFKLMNTEAFF. The full variable domain, its missing parts supplied by reference TRBV2 and TRBJ1-1, is EPEVTQTPSHQVTQMGQEVILRCVPISNHLYFYWYRQILGQKVEFLVSFYNNEISEKSEIFDDQFSVERPDGSNFTLKIRSTKLEDSAMYFCASSFKLMNTEAFFGQGTRLTVV.

CDR3 loop: CASSEALRGSGYTF. The CDR3 nucleotides read TGTGCCAGCAGTGAAGCGCTTCGGGGGAGCGGCTACACCTTC. The rearrangement uses TRBV2 and TRBJ1-2, with a tentative D call TRBD1 (5 bases). Trimming shortened V by 0 bases and J by 8 bases, and 13 bases separated the two germline ends. The CDR3 covers 14 residues. CDR1 is SNHLY and CDR2 is FYNNEI in the germline V gene.

This clone was counted once. J is TRBJ2-7 and V is TRBV30; 7 bases align to TRBD1. The CDR3 length is 10 residues. CDR1 GTSNPN and CDR2 SVGIG come from the germline V gene (reference sequence). The ends lost 5 bases at V and 6 bases at J; junction bases unmatched: 1. The CDR3 bases are TGTGCCTGGGGGACAGCCGAGCAGTACTTC. Translating it yields CAWGTAEQYF.

This clone was observed once. The V gene is TRBV24-1, the J gene TRBJ2-5, with 9 nucleotides matching TRBD1. V shed 3 bases, J shed 5 bases, and the junction held 6 bases outside the gene matches. The CDR3 has 15 residues. CDR1 KGHDR and CDR2 SFDVKD come from the germline V gene. The CDR3 loop is CATSDPGTGSETQYF. CDR3 sequence (DNA): TGTGCCACCAGTGATCCCGGGACAGGGTCCGAGACCCAGTACTTC.

V usage is TRBV3-1 (or the pseudogene TRBV3-2) and J usage is TRBJ1-6; 7 bases match TRBD1. CDR1 and CDR2 from the germline V gene are LGHDT and YNNKEL (reference sequence). With V trimmed by 3 bases and J by 9 bases, 2 bases remained unmatched. The CDR3 totals 13 residues. The chain's CDR3 is CASSQDRFSPLHF. The CDR3 nucleotides are TGTGCCAGCAGCCAGGACAGGTTTTCACCCCTCCACTTT.

This clone was seen just once. The V and J genes are TRBV19 and TRBJ2-7; possible D gene TRBD1, 5 bases. Germline CDR1 LNHDA, CDR2 SQIVND (reference sequence). The CDR3 has 13 amino acids. Trimming pared 3 bases from V and 4 bases from J, leaving 10 bases between. The CDR3 sequence is CASSISRGYEQYF. CDR3 bases: TGTGCCAGTAGTATCTCTAGGGGATACGAGCAGTACTTC.

The V and J genes are TRBV24-1 and TRBJ1-2, with TRBD1 as a possible D gene (5 bases). Germline lookup yields CDR1 KGHDR and CDR2 SFDVKD. The CDR3 extends over 13 amino acids. Trimming removed 6 bases from V and 4 bases from J, with 11 bases in between. CDR3 nucleotides: TGTGCCACCAGTAATGACAGCCCCTATGGCTACACCTTC. It yields the protein CATSNDSPYGYTF.

The chain couples TRBV7-2 to TRBJ2-5; 14 nucleotides line up with TRBD2. The CDR3 sequence is 16 residues long. Looked up from germline, CDR1 is SGHTA and CDR2 is FQGNSA. V lost 4 bases, J lost 4 bases, and 5 bases stayed unmatched. CDR3 DNA: TGTGCCAGCAGCTCGGGACTAGCGGGGGCGGGAGAGACCCAGTACTTC. It is translated as CASSSGLAGAGETQYF.

V usage is TRBV5-1 and J usage is TRBJ1-1; tentative D call: TRBD1 (6 bases). This CDR3 is 15 amino acids long. Deletions cut 3 bases from V and 1 base from J, with 13 bases between. Germline assignment: CDR1 SGHRS and CDR2 YFSETQ. CDR3 DNA sequence: TGCGCCAGCAGCTGGGGGCAGGGCCCGAACACTGAAGCTTTCTTT. It translates to CASSWGQGPNTEAFF.

The gene calls are TRBV7-2 and TRBJ1-4; maybe TRBD1 (6 bases). CDR3 size: 16 residues. Germline loops: CDR1 SGHTA, CDR2 FQGNSA. The V and J ends lost 1 base and 5 bases respectively, with 14 bases between them. The CDR3 bases are TGTGCCAGCAGCTTAGTCGGGGCAGGGGACAATGAAAAACTGTTTTTT. Its protein is CASSLVGAGDNEKLFF.

The chain has TRBV5-1 and TRBJ2-5; 9 nucleotides agree with TRBD2. The CDR3 runs to 15 residues. Germline V CDR1 and CDR2: SGHRS, YFSETQ. With V trimmed by 1 base and J by 7 bases, 8 bases remained unmatched. The CDR3 loop is CASSLSRGGAGTQYF. In nucleotides, the CDR3 is TGCGCCAGCAGCTTGTCGCGCGGGGGGGCGGGGACCCAGTACTTC.

The chain joins TRBV28 to TRBJ2-1, with 10 bases identical to TRBD2. With V trimmed by 6 bases and J by 6 bases, 17 bases remained unmatched. The CDR3 consists of 18 residues. In germline, CDR1 is MDHEN, CDR2 SYDVKM. The CDR3 bases are TGTGCCAGCAGCCTTAATCCCTATGAGCGGGAGGGCCGCAATGAGCAGTTCTTC. It is translated as CASSLNPYEREGRNEQFF.

The genes are TRBV25-1 and TRBJ2-1, with D unclear. V lost 1 base, J lost 3 bases, and 19 bases lay in between. The length of the CDR3 is 18 residues. Germline lookup yields CDR1 MGHDK and CDR2 SYGVNS. DNA for the CDR3: TGTGCCAGCAGTGAATGGCCAGTAAAATGGGCCAACTACAATGAGCAGTTCTTC. Translated, it gives CASSEWPVKWANYNEQFF.

J is TRBJ2-7 and V is TRBV15; 9 bases align to TRBD1. With V trimmed by 3 bases and J by 2 bases, 8 bases remained unmatched. CDR1 is LNHNV, CDR2 YYDKDF, per germline (reference sequence). The CDR3 contains 16 residues. This CDR3 reads CATSRGGQGRTYEQYF. In DNA, the CDR3 is TGTGCCACCAGCAGGGGGGGACAGGGAAGGACCTACGAGCAGTACTTC.

The chain recombines TRBV5-6 with TRBJ1-2; D is perhaps TRBD1 (5 bases). Germline lookup yields CDR1 SGHDT and CDR2 YYEEEE. Trimming removed 5 bases from V and 3 bases from J, with 14 bases in between. The CDR3 consists of 14 residues. The CDR3 here is CASRGEGAYYGYTF. The CDR3 bases are TGTGCCAGCAGAGGGGAAGGGGCCTACTATGGCTACACCTTC.

This chain uses TRBV3-1 (or the pseudogene TRBV3-2) with TRBJ1-2; TRBD1 is a possible D gene (5 bases). Trimming stripped 5 bases from V and 0 bases from J, with 10 bases between. Germline V gives CDR1 LGHDT, CDR2 YNNKEL (reference sequence). This CDR3 spans 14 amino acids. The CDR3 sequence is CASSGALANYGYTF. In DNA form, the CDR3 reads TGTGCCAGCAGCGGGGCTCTGGCTAACTATGGCTACACCTTC.

This chain joins TRBV2 and TRBJ2-1; D gene unclear. Germline loops: CDR1 SNHLY, CDR2 FYNNEI. The V and J ends lost 3 bases and 0 bases respectively, with 9 bases between them. CDR3 length: 15 residues. CDR3 nucleotide sequence: TGTGCCAGCAGTGAGGGTAGGAGCTCCTACAATGAGCAGTTCTTC. Translated, it gives CASSEGRSSYNEQFF.

The CDR3 region is CASSLAARSYEQYF. CDR3 DNA sequence: TGTGCCAGCAGCTTAGCTGCGCGGTCCTACGAGCAGTACTTC. This rearrangement joins TRBV7-9 to TRBJ2-7; no reliable D call. This CDR3 is built from 14 residues. Germline V gives CDR1 SEHNR, CDR2 FQNEAQ (reference sequence). Trimming removed 0 bases at V and 1 base at J, with 7 bases between.